What follows describes a single T cell receptor beta chain. Its target is not known. Different DNA sequences within this sample yield the same CDR3. The sample comes from a study of shared clonotypes between healthy human individuals. General observations from the study: Richness estimates generally favored naive over memory subsets. Sequencing depth was predicted to influence how clonotypes are shared among donors. The four-donor shared clonotypes exceeded non-shared clonotypes in generation probability, with non-shared ones scoring lower.

The naive CD8 subset, CD45RO-negative cells positively selected for CCR7, excluded terminally differentiated effector memory CD45RA+ cells. Sequencing used immunoSEQ multiplex PCR; TCRdb keeps in-frame clones, though not all of them. The sample carries about 2 million clones, approximately 95% recorded once. In germline, CDR1 is LNHDA, CDR2 SQIVND (reference sequence). The length of the CDR3 is 14 residues. Trimming at V came to 5 bases and at J to 4 bases, leaving 4 bases not matched to a gene. The sequenced sample consisted of naive CD8+ T cells sorted from blood. J is TRBJ2-7 and V is TRBV19; 11 bases line up with TRBD2. This clonotype originated in a man aged 18 to 29 in good health. The CDR3 nucleotides are TGTGCCAGTAGTGCCGGGACTAGCGGTTACGAGCAGTACTTC. As protein: CASSAGTSGYEQYF.